Detailed here is one T cell receptor beta chain. Its cognate antigen is unknown. The data originate from a study of STAT5B mutations in CD4+ large granular lymphocyte leukemia. The overall study: The CDR3 'QG' motif was associated with a particular HLA allele among healthy donors.

J gave up 6 bases and V 6 bases, and 6 bases lay outside the gene matches. The CDR3 is made up of 15 amino acids. Germline V gene lookup returns CDR1 WSHSY and CDR2 SAAADI. Assay: immunoSEQ multiplex PCR; the TCRdb copy retains only in-frame clones and omits some. The table shows 30,000 to 40,000 clones, with more than 55% occurring only once. Study results and limitations: Higher CD4+ than CD8+ T-LGLL clonality might reflect small sample size. Compared with healthy controls (2/35), patient top clones favored TRBV06 (8/27). Patient CD4-sorted repertoires stayed more clonal than healthy ones after leukemic-clone removal.

This rearrangement joins TRBV10-2 to TRBJ1-5; 12 bases fit TRBD1. The source is a human donor in good health. The sample consisted of CD4+ T cells from blood buffy coats. CDR3 nucleotide sequence: TGCGCCAGCAGACCGGGACAGGGGGCGAGTCAGCCCCAGCATTTT. Residues: CASRPGQGASQPQHF.